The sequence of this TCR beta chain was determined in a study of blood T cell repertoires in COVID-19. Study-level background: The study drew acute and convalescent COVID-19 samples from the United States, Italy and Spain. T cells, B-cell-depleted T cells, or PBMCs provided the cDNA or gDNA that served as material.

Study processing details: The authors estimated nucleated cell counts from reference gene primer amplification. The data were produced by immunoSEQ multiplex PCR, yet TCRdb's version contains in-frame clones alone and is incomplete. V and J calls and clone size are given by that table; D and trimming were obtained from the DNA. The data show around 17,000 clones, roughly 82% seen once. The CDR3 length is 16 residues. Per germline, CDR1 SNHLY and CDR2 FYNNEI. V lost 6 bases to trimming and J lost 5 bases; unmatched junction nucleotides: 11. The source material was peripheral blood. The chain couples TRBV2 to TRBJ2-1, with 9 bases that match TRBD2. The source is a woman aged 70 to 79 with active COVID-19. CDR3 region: CASSERIAGANNEQFF. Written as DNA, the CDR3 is TGTGCCAGCAGCGAACGTATAGCGGGAGCCAACAATGAGCAGTTCTTC.